This TCR beta chain was recovered during a study of cytomegalovirus exposure and HLA in healthy donors. Germline CDR1 SGHVS, CDR2 FQNEAQ. CDR3 length: 15 residues. With 2 bases removed from V and 2 bases from J, the gap between germline ends came to 12 bases. Overall study findings and caveats: The study carried out a later analysis of TCR beta sequences. It associated some 15,000 of them with specific HLA alleles at a false discovery rate of 0.05. Common viral pathogens (according to a later analysis) appeared linked to several of the most significant clusters. For most TCR beta V segments, an earlier analysis put the productive rate at about 87% or about 30% of the time.

Points on this clone: Its target is unknown.

Researchers ran the PCR with 60 Vbeta and 13 Jbeta primers. Using immunoSEQ multiplex PCR, the repertoire was profiled, and TCRdb retains in-frame clones only, with some absent. The sample gives 90,000 to 120,000 clones, 82% of which show up once; 2% to 3% is in the top ten. Input material: PBMCs. This clonotype originated in a man aged 25 to 45 in good health and CMV-seropositive. The V gene is TRBV7-8, the J gene TRBJ2-5; a possible D gene is TRBD1 (6 bases). The CDR3 is CASSLNRDAQETQYF. The CDR3, as DNA: TGTGCCAGCAGCTTAAACAGGGATGCTCAAGAGACCCAGTACTTC.